This T cell receptor beta chain was recovered during a study of CD8+ T cells in alopecia areata. Study findings and constraints: The study found higher clonality in lesional than normal scalp, especially in alopecia totalis/universalis.

With regard to this clone: What it recognizes is unknown.

Trimming removed 2 bases at V and 5 bases at J, with 10 bases between. The CDR3 is made up of 13 amino acids. CDR1 and CDR2 from the germline V gene are MNHEY and SMNVEV (reference sequence). Sampling of alopecia areata patients yielded lesional scalp punch biopsies as well as peripheral blood. Extraction of RNA preceded its reverse transcription into cDNA, which served as the sequencing template. The assay was immunoSEQ multiplex PCR, and TCRdb's table has in-frame clones only and misses some. The sample carries just over 30,000 clones, 62% recorded once. The rearrangement links TRBV27 to TRBJ2-7; a weak D match, TRBD1 (6 bases). Sequenced input: NKG2D-high CD8+ T cells sorted from blood. The TCR was taken from a human donor with alopecia areata. CDR3 in DNA: TGTGCCAGCAGTTTACAATGGGGGCACGAGCAGTACTTC. Encoded protein: CASSLQWGHEQYF.